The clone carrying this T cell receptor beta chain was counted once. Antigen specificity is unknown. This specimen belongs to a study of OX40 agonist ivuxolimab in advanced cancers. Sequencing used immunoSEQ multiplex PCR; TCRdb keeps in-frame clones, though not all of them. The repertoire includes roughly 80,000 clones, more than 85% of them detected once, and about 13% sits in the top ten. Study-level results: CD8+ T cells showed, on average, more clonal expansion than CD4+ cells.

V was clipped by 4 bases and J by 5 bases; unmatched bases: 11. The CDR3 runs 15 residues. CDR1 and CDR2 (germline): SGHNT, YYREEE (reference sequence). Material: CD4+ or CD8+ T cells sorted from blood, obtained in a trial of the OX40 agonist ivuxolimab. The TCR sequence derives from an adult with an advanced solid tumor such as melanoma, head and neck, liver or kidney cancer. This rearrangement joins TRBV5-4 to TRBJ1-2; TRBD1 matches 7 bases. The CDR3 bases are TGTGCCAGCAGCCCTACAAGGGGGCAGGCTTATGGCTACACCTTC. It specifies CASSPTRGQAYGYTF.